These 2 T cell receptor beta chains were all obtained from the same sample, sequenced in a study of identical twins. In TCRdb, the 5' RACE reads were re-called with MiXCR into one record per CDR3 protein. The profile shows 200,000 to 250,000 distinct CDR3 sequences, over 5.5% of them singletons. The data also belong to a second study, concerning T cells expressing NK-cell markers.

The sequenced material came from CD8+ T cells sorted from blood. The receptors shown here come from a woman under 30 in good health.

This clonotype was detected only a few times. The rearrangement joins TRBV7-4 to TRBJ2-2; TRBD2 matches 9 bases. Germline CDR1 SGHVT, CDR2 SQSDAQ. Unmatched junction bases numbered 18, after V lost 0 bases and J lost 7 bases. This CDR3 has 20 residues. The CDR3 here is CASSLAHPVAGVIRGGELFF. The CDR3 coding sequence is TGTGCCAGCAGCTTAGCGCATCCTGTAGCGGGAGTAATTCGCGGCGGGGAGCTGTTTTTT.

This clonotype has a handful of counts. The rearrangement links TRBV6-2 or TRBV6-3 to TRBJ1-5; D possibly corresponds to TRBD1 (6 bases). Germline CDR1 and CDR2: MNHEY and SVGEGT. This CDR3 has 17 residues. V lost 4 bases and J lost 0, with 16 bases in between. The CDR3 spells CASSFNRQDDSNQPQHF. The CDR3 DNA reads TGTGCCAGCAGTTTTAACCGACAGGACGATAGCAATCAGCCCCAGCATTTT.